This TCR beta chain was captured in a study of cytomegalovirus exposure and HLA in healthy donors. Study at large: The approximately 110 validation repertoires were reported in a later analysis to have been generated on the same platform as the approximately 700 first-cohort repertoires.

Notes on the study in general: The authors listed roughly 150 TCR beta chains as cytomegalovirus-associated. Reports showed the classifier diagnosing cytomegalovirus status with high specificity and sensitivity. Whilst most TCR sequences proved rare, a subset of public TCRs occurred across many donors.

V was pared by 5 bases and J by 3 bases, with 11 bases between. Germline V gene lookup returns CDR1 MNHEY and CDR2 SMNVEV (reference sequence). The CDR3 is made up of 14 amino acids. Repertoires were generated with immunoSEQ multiplex PCR, while TCRdb's copy carries only in-frame clones and drops some. The sample includes 78,000 or so clones, 90% to 97% seen only once; the top ten take about 1.6%. For this clone: What it recognizes is unknown.

The sequence was obtained from a man aged 18 to 35 in good health and CMV-seropositive. The sequenced material came from PBMCs. The chain uses TRBV27 and TRBJ2-1; weak D call: TRBD2 (5 bases). The CDR3 loop reads CASSQPGSYNEQFF. CDR3 in DNA: TGTGCCAGCAGTCAGCCGGGGAGCTACAATGAGCAGTTCTTC.